Below, 20 T cell receptor beta chains from the same sample are listed, as sequenced in a study of pediatric ulcerative colitis. One to two pinch biopsies were taken from the rectum during colonoscopy. Assay used: immunoSEQ multiplex PCR; TCRdb lists only in-frame clones, some missing. The sample includes 35,000 to 45,000 clones, 75% of them seen just once. Material for sequencing was gut tissue. Receptors were obtained from a boy aged 5-17 years with severe ulcerative colitis.

Worth noting for this clone: This CDR3 is missing its conserved last phenylalanine or tryptophan, likely due to a read error. The rearrangement links TRBV6-5 to TRBJ1-6; no definite D call. This CDR3 has 13 amino acids. CDR1 MNHEY and CDR2 SVGAGI come from the germline V gene. The V and J ends lost 2 bases and 9 bases respectively, with 8 bases between them. In DNA form, the CDR3 reads TGTGCCAGCAGTTACCGGCTGGGTTCACCCCTCCACCTT. This encodes CASSYRLGSPLHL.

The chain links TRBV7-2 to TRBJ2-2; D is undetermined. The CDR3 covers 13 residues. V dropped 3 bases and J dropped 4 bases, with 6 bases sitting between them. Germline V gives CDR1 SGHTA, CDR2 FQGNSA. CDR3 in DNA: TGTGCCAGCAGCTTGAGACTCACCGGGGAGCTGTTTTTT. Translated, it gives CASSLRLTGELFF.

The chain is built from TRBV6-5 and TRBJ1-1; D gene uncertain. This CDR3 is built from 11 residues. V was clipped by 3 bases and J by 8 bases, with 7 bases between them. CDR1 MNHEY and CDR2 SVGAGI come from the germline V gene. The CDR3 loop reads CASSYGSEAFF. CDR3 sequence (DNA): TGTGCCAGCAGTTATGGGTCGGAAGCTTTCTTT.

This clone was counted once. V gene TRBV7-2 combines with J gene TRBJ2-5; D is unresolved. CDR1 is SGHTA, CDR2 FQGNSA, per germline. V dropped 5 bases and J dropped 5 bases, with 12 bases sitting between them. This CDR3 is 13 amino acids long. CDR3 nucleotide sequence: TGTGCCAGCAGCCCCACAAGCGAGGAGACCCAGTACTTC. Protein product: CASSPTSEETQYF.

This chain connects TRBV7-9 to TRBJ2-2, with D possibly matching TRBD2 (5 bases). From germline, CDR1 is SEHNR and CDR2 FQNEAQ (reference sequence). This CDR3 is 16 amino acids long. V lost 3 bases and J lost 2, with 13 bases in between. In nucleotides, the CDR3 is TGTGCCAGCAGCTTTGAGGGAGTCCCAAACACCGGGGAGCTGTTTTTT. It yields the protein CASSFEGVPNTGELFF.

The chain uses TRBV19 and TRBJ2-2; D is unclear. Per germline, CDR1 LNHDA and CDR2 SQIVND (reference sequence). V lost 4 bases and J 1 base, leaving 13 bases between the germline ends. The CDR3 sequence is 16 residues long. The CDR3, as DNA: TGTGCCAGTAGTAGAGTAGGTCAGGTGAACACCGGGGAGCTGTTTTTT. This codes for CASSRVGQVNTGELFF.

This chain links TRBV2 with TRBJ1-6, with 10 bases lining up with TRBD1. Germline CDR1 reads SNHLY; CDR2 reads FYNNEI. This CDR3 comprises 14 residues. V lost 8 bases and J lost 7; bases outside the gene matches: 5. CDR3 in DNA: TGTGCCAGCCACCGGGGACAGGGGAATTCACCCCTCCACTTT. This translates into CASHRGQGNSPLHF.

The chain employs TRBV5-1 and TRBJ1-1, with D perhaps TRBD1 (6 bases). CDR1 SGHRS and CDR2 YFSETQ come from the germline V gene. The CDR3 has 14 residues. V was clipped by 5 bases and J by 1 base, with 12 bases between them. For the CDR3, the DNA is TGCGCCAGCAGTAACCGGGACAAGAACACTGAAGCTTTCTTT. This encodes CASSNRDKNTEAFF.

The gene calls are TRBV6-5 and TRBJ1-4; 9 bases fit TRBD1. CDR3 length equals 15 residues. Losses at the gene ends were 0 bases for V and 8 bases for J; bases not matched to a gene: 4. In germline, CDR1 is MNHEY, CDR2 SVGAGI. CDR3 region: CASSYSKDRGEKLFF. Written as DNA, the CDR3 is TGTGCCAGCAGTTACTCGAAGGACAGGGGCGAAAAACTGTTTTTT.

As regards this clone: This same CDR3 is encoded by further DNA sequences in the sample. V usage is TRBV2 and J usage is TRBJ2-1; D is undetermined. Germline CDR1 is SNHLY and CDR2 is FYNNEI. This CDR3 spans 12 amino acids. V gave up 6 bases and J gave up 7 bases, with 10 bases separating them. The CDR3 coding sequence is TGTGCCAGCAGCGCTCTGAATAATGAGCAGTTCTTC. Amino acid sequence: CASSALNNEQFF.

The chain joins TRBV27 to TRBJ1-2; 7 bases map to TRBD1. CDR1 MNHEY and CDR2 SMNVEV come from the germline V gene (reference sequence). The CDR3 has 14 amino acids. V lost 5 bases to trimming and J lost 2 bases; unmatched junction nucleotides: 5. The chain's CDR3 is CASSAPGQNYGYTF. In nucleotides, the CDR3 is TGTGCCAGCAGTGCACCGGGACAGAACTATGGCTACACCTTC.

The rearrangement uses TRBV10-3 and TRBJ2-7; 7 bases are shared with TRBD1. The CDR3 length is 14 residues. Per the germline V gene, CDR1 is ENHRY and CDR2 is SYGVKD. J was trimmed by 6 bases and V by 0 bases; bases with no gene match: 5. The CDR3 protein is CAISESNRGTEQYF. CDR3 DNA sequence: TGTGCCATCAGTGAGTCAAACAGGGGAACCGAGCAGTACTTC.

The table lists this clone with a count of one. The genes are TRBV5-1 and TRBJ1-2, with a weak D call TRBD1 (5 bases). Trimming took off 3 bases at V and 2 bases at J, with 11 bases between the two ends. This CDR3 has 14 amino acids. Germline V gene sequence: CDR1 SGHRS, CDR2 YFSETQ. CDR3 coding DNA: TGCGCCAGCAGCTCCGGGACGCAGAACTATGGCTACACCTTC. Translated: CASSSGTQNYGYTF. The full variable domain, with the rest looked up from reference TRBV5-1 and TRBJ1-2, is KAGVTQTPRYLIKTRGQQVTLSCSPISGHRSVSWYQQTPGQGLQFLFEYFSETQRNKGNFPGRFSGRQFSNSRSEMNVSTLELGDSALYLCASSSGTQNYGYTFGSGTRLTVV.

V and J are TRBV18 and TRBJ2-5; TRBD2 matches at 11 bases. The germline V gene encodes CDR1 KGHSH and CDR2 LQKENI. The CDR3 loop spans 18 amino acids. Trimming at V came to 3 bases and at J to 2 bases, leaving 11 bases not matched to a gene. The CDR3 DNA reads TGTGCCAGCTCACCCCGGCTAGCGGGGGGCCTAAGGCAAGAGACCCAGTACTTC. The encoded protein is CASSPRLAGGLRQETQYF.

The rearrangement uses TRBV5-1 and TRBJ2-1, with 9 bases matching TRBD2. The CDR3 sequence is 15 residues long. Germline trimming cut 0 bases from V and 8 bases from J; bases unmatched to any gene: 6. The V gene's germline CDR1 is SGHRS and CDR2 YFSETQ. For the CDR3, the DNA is TGCGCCAGCAGCTTGGAGGTAGCGGGGGATCATGAGCAGTTCTTC. Residues: CASSLEVAGDHEQFF.

This clone was detected only a few times. Written as DNA, the CDR3 is TGTGCCAGTAGAATACAGGCTGTCGGGGCGAACACTGAAGCTTTCTTT. Amino acids: CASRIQAVGANTEAFF. The rearrangement uses TRBV19 and TRBJ1-1, with a tentative D call TRBD1 (5 bases). Germline-derived CDR1 and CDR2 are LNHDA and SQIVND (reference sequence). The CDR3 extends over 16 amino acids. V was shortened by 6 bases and J by 1 base, with 18 bases between the two germline ends. Filled out from reference TRBV19 and TRBJ1-1, the complete variable domain reads DGGITQSPKYLFRKEGQNVTLSCEQNLNHDAMYWYRQDPGQGLRLIYYSQIVNDFQKGDIAEGYSVSREKKESFPLTVTSAQKNPTAFYLCASRIQAVGANTEAFFGQGTRLTVV.

This clone was recorded once. CDR3 coding DNA: TGTGCCAGCAGCTTGATGGGGGGGACCAACACTGAAGCTTTCTTT. It encodes CASSLMGGTNTEAFF. The genes are TRBV5-4 and TRBJ1-1; D possibly corresponds to TRBD1 (5 bases). CDR3 size: 15 residues. Between the trimmed V and J ends, which lost 1 base and 2 bases, there was a span of 12 bases. CDR1 and CDR2 (germline): SGHNT, YYREEE (reference sequence).

This clone was recorded once. The V gene is TRBV27, the J gene TRBJ1-6; no clear D. The CDR3 is made up of 14 amino acids. V was clipped by 4 bases and J by 6 bases, with 10 bases between them. Germline CDR1 MNHEY, CDR2 SMNVEV (reference sequence). The CDR3 DNA follows: TGTGCCAGCAGTTCGACTTTAGGTAATTCACCCCTCCACTTT. This encodes CASSSTLGNSPLHF.

The chain recombines TRBV28 with TRBJ1-5; TRBD1 matches at 7 bases. With 2 bases clipped from V and 3 bases from J, the junction kept 4 bases outside the gene matches. The CDR3 consists of 15 residues. Germline V gene lookup returns CDR1 MDHEN and CDR2 SYDVKM. CDR3 protein: CASSLEGAINQPQHF. The CDR3 region has the DNA TGTGCCAGCAGTTTAGAGGGGGCTATCAATCAGCCCCAGCATTTT.

The rearrangement uses TRBV28 and TRBJ1-3; 8 bases align to TRBD1. CDR1 and CDR2 from the germline V gene are MDHEN and SYDVKM. The length of the CDR3 is 15 residues. V lost 5 bases and J lost 4; bases outside the gene matches: 7. The CDR3 DNA is TGTGCCAGCAGTAGATTGGGACAGGAGGGAAACACCATATATTTT. As protein: CASSRLGQEGNTIYF. Based on the CDR3 plus reference TRBV28 and TRBJ1-3, the full variable domain is DVKVTQSSRYLVKRTGEKVFLECVQDMDHENMFWYRQDPGLGLRLIYFSYDVKMKEKGDIPEGYSVSREKKERFSLILESASTNQTSMYLCASSRLGQEGNTIYFGEGSWLTVV.